Listed here are 3 T cell receptor beta chains from one sample, sequenced in a study of blood T cell repertoires in COVID-19. Method: immunoSEQ multiplex PCR; TCRdb's copy keeps in-frame clones and lacks some. The table has roughly 200,000 clones, around 78% seen once. The source material was peripheral blood. The receptors derive from a woman over 75 with active or convalescent COVID-19.

This chain links TRBV5-1 with TRBJ2-7; 10 bases match TRBD1. The trim removed 3 bases at V and 2 bases at J, leaving 5 bases unmatched. Germline CDR1 SGHRS, CDR2 YFSETQ. This CDR3 has 15 residues. The CDR3 DNA sequence: TGCGCCAGCAGCTCCCGGGACAGGGGTACCTACGAGCAGTACTTC. This codes for CASSSRDRGTYEQYF. Full variable domain (remainder filled in from reference TRBV5-1 and TRBJ2-7): KAGVTQTPRYLIKTRGQQVTLSCSPISGHRSVSWYQQTPGQGLQFLFEYFSETQRNKGNFPGRFSGRQFSNSRSEMNVSTLELGDSALYLCASSSRDRGTYEQYFGPGTRLTVT.

This clone was counted only a few times. The chain employs TRBV7-9 and TRBJ1-4, with TRBD1 identical over 10 bases. The junction had 7 bases not matched to a gene; V was cut back by 4 bases and J by 8 bases. Looked up from germline, CDR1 is SEHNR and CDR2 is FQNEAQ (reference sequence). The CDR3 is made up of 15 amino acids. This CDR3 is CASSSQADRGEKLFF. The CDR3 bases are TGTGCCAGCAGCTCCCAGGCGGACAGGGGGGAAAAACTGTTTTTT.

The chain combines TRBV4-3 with TRBJ2-5; 8 nucleotides agree with TRBD2. Germline trimming cut 4 bases from V and 4 bases from J; bases unmatched to any gene: 8. From germline, CDR1 is LGHNA and CDR2 YSLEER. The CDR3 runs to 15 residues. The CDR3 here is CASSPLSGAGETQYF. CDR3 coding DNA: TGCGCCAGCAGCCCCCTTAGCGGGGCAGGAGAGACCCAGTACTTC.